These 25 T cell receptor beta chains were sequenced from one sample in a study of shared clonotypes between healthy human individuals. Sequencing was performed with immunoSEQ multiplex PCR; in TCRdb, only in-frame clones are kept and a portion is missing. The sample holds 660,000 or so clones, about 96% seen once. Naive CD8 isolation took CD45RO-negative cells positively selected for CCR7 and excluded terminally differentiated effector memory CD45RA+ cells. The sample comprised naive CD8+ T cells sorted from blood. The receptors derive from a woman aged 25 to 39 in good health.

The CDR3 DNA reads TGTGCCAGCAGTGAGGGCGGAGAGGCCTACGAGCAGTACTTC. It encodes CASSEGGEAYEQYF. The genes are TRBV6-1 and TRBJ2-7; no clear D. In germline, CDR1 is MNHNS, CDR2 SASEGT. Trimming pared 3 bases from V and 2 bases from J, leaving 11 bases between. The CDR3 has 14 residues.

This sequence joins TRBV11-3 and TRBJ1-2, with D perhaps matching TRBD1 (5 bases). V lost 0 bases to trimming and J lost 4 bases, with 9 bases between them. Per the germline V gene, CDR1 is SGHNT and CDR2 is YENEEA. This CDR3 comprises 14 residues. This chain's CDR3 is CASSLDSGGYGYTF. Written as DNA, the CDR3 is TGTGCCAGCAGCTTAGACTCTGGGGGCTATGGCTACACCTTC.

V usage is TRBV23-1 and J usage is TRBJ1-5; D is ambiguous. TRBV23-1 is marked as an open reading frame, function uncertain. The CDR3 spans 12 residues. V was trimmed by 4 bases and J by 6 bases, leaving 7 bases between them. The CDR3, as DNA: TGCGCCAGCAGTCCCTCGGGTCAGCCCCAGCATTTT. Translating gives CASSPSGQPQHF.

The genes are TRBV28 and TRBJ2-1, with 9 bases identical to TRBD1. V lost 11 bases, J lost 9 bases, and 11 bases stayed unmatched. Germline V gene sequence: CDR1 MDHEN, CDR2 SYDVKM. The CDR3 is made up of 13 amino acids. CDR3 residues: CAADRGGYVEQFF. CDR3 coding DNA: TGTGCCGCCGACAGGGGGGGTTACGTTGAGCAGTTCTTC.

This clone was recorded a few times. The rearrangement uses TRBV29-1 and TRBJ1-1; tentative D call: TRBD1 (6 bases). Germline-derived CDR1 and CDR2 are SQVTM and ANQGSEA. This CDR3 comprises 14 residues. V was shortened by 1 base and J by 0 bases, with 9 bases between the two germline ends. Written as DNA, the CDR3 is TGCAGCGTTGAAGGGGGGACAATGAACACTGAAGCTTTCTTT. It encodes CSVEGGTMNTEAFF.

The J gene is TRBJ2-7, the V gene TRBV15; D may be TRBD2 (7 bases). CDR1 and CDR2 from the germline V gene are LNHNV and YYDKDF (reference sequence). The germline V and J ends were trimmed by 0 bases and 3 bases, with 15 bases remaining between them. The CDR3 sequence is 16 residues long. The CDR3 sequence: CATSRDVGGALYEQYF. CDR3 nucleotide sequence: TGTGCCACCAGCAGAGATGTAGGGGGGGCACTCTACGAGCAGTACTTC.

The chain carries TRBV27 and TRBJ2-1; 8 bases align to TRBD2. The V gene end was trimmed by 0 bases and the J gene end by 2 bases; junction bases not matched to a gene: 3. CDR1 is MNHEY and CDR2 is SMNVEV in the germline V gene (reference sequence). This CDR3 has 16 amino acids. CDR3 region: CASSLSAGATYNEQFF. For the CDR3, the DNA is TGTGCCAGCAGTTTATCAGCGGGGGCCACCTACAATGAGCAGTTCTTC.

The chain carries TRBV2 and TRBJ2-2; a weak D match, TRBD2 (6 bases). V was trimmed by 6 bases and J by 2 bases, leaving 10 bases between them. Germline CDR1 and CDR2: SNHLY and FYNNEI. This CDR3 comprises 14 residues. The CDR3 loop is CASSAGPNTGELFF. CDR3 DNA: TGTGCCAGCAGCGCGGGACCAAACACCGGGGAGCTGTTTTTT.

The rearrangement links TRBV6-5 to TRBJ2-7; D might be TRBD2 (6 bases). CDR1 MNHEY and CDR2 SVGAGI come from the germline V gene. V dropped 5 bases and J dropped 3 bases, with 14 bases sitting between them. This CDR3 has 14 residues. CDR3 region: CASSTTTGVYEQYF. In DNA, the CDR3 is TGTGCCAGCAGTACTACCACGGGAGTCTACGAGCAGTACTTC.

The CDR3 DNA reads as TGTGCCAGCAGCCAGGGACAGATTCTCCGCTACGAGCAGTACTTC. It yields the protein CASSQGQILRYEQYF. The chain has TRBV11-2 and TRBJ2-7; 7 bases map to TRBD1. This CDR3 spans 15 amino acids. CDR1 is SGHAT and CDR2 is FQNNGV in the germline V gene. V lost 5 bases, J lost 3 bases, and 10 bases stayed unmatched.

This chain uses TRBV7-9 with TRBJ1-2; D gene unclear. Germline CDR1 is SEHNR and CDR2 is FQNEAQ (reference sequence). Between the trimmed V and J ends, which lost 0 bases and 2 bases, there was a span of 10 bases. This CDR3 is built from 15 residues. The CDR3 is CASSLARRENYGYTF. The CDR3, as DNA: TGTGCCAGCAGCTTAGCACGAAGAGAGAACTATGGCTACACCTTC.

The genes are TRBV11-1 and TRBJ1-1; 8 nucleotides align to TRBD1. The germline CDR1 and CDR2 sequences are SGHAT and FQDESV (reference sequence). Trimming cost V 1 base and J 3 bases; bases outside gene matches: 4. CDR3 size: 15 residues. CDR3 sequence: CASSLEQGEDTEAFF. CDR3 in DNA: TGTGCCAGCAGCTTAGAACAGGGGGAAGACACTGAAGCTTTCTTT.

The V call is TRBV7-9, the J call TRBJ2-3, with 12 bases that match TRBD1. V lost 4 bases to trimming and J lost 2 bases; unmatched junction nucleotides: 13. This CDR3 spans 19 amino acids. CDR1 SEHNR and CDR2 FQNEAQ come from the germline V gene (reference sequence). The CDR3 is CASSSPGQGADAYTDTQYF. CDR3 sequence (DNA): TGTGCCAGCAGCTCTCCGGGACAGGGGGCAGACGCATACACAGATACGCAGTATTTT.

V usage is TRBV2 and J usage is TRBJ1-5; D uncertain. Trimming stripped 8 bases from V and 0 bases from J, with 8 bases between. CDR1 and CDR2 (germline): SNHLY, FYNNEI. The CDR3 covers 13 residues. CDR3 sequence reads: CASDVASNQPQHF. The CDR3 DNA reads TGTGCCAGCGACGTGGCTAGCAATCAGCCCCAGCATTTT.

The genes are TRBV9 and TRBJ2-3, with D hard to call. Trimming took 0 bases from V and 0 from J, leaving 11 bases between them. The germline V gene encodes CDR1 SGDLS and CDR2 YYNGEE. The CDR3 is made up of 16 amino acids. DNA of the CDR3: TGTGCCAGCAGCGTAGATGATTCGACTAGCACAGATACGCAGTATTTT. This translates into CASSVDDSTSTDTQYF.

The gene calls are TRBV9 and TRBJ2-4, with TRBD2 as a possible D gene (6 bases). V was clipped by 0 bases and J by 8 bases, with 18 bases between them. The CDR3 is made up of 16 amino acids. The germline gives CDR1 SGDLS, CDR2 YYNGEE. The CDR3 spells CASSVGPRGMWDIQYF. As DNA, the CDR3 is TGTGCCAGCAGCGTAGGGCCCCGGGGGATGTGGGACATTCAGTACTTC.

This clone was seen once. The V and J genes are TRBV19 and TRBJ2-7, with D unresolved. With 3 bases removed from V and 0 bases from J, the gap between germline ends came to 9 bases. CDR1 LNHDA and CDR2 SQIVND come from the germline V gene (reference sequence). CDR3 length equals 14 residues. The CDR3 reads CASSMWLVSYEQYF. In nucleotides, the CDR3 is TGTGCCAGTAGTATGTGGCTAGTCTCCTACGAGCAGTACTTC.

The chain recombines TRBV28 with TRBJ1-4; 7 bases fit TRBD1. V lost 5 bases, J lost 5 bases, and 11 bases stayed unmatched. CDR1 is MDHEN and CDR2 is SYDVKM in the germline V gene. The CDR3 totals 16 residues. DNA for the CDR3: TGTGCCAGCAGTGTGGACAGGAAAGGGCCGAATGAAAAACTGTTTTTT. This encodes CASSVDRKGPNEKLFF. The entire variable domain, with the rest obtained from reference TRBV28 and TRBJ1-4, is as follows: DVKVTQSSRYLVKRTGEKVFLECVQDMDHENMFWYRQDPGLGLRLIYFSYDVKMKEKGDIPEGYSVSREKKERFSLILESASTNQTSMYLCASSVDRKGPNEKLFFGSGTQLSVL.

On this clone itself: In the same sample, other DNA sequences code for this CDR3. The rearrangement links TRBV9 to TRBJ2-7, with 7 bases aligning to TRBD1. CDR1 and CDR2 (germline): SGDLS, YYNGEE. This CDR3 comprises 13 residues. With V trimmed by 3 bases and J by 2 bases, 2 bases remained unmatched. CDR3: CASSAGTAYEQYF. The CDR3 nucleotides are TGTGCCAGCAGCGCCGGGACAGCCTACGAGCAGTACTTC. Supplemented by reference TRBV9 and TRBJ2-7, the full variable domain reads DSGVTQTPKHLITATGQRVTLRCSPRSGDLSVYWYQQSLDQGLQFLIQYYNGEERAKGNILERFSAQQFPDLHSELNLSSLELGDSALYFCASSAGTAYEQYFGPGTRLTVT.

DNA of the CDR3: TGTGCCAGCAGCTTAGGTCTCGCGGGAGTCGACACAGATACGCAGTATTTT. This gives the protein CASSLGLAGVDTDTQYF. This chain connects TRBV11-2 to TRBJ2-3, with TRBD2 matching 7 bases. This CDR3 is 17 amino acids long. In germline, CDR1 is SGHAT, CDR2 FQNNGV. V was clipped by 1 base and J by 2 bases; unmatched bases: 9.

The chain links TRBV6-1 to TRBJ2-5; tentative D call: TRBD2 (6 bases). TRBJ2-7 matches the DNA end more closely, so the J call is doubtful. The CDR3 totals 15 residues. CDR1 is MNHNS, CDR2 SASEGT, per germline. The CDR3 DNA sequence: TGTGCCAGCAGCGACTTTAGCGGATACTCCTACGAGCAGTACTTC. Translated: CASSDFSGYSYEQYF.

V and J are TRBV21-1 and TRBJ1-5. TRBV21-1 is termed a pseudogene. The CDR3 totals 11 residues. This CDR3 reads CASSKRQPQHF. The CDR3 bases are TGTGCCAGCAGCAAACGGCAGCCCCAGCATTTT.

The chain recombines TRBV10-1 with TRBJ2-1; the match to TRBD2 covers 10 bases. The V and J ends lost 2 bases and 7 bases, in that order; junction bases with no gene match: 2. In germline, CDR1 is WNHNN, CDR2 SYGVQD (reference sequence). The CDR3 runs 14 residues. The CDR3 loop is CASSEGLAANEQFF. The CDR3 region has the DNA TGCGCCAGCAGTGAGGGACTAGCGGCGAATGAGCAGTTCTTC.

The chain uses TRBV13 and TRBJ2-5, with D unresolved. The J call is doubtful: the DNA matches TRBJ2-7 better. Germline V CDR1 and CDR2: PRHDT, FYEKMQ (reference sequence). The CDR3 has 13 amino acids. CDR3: CASSLGGRYEQYF. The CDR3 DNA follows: TGTGCCAGCAGCTTAGGCGGGCGCTACGAGCAGTACTTC.

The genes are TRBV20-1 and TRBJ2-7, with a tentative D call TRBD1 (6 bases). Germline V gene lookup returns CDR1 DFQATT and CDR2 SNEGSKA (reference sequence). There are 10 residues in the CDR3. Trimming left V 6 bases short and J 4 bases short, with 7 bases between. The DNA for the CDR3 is TGCAGTGCGCAGGGGTACGAGCAGTACTTC. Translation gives CSAQGYEQYF.